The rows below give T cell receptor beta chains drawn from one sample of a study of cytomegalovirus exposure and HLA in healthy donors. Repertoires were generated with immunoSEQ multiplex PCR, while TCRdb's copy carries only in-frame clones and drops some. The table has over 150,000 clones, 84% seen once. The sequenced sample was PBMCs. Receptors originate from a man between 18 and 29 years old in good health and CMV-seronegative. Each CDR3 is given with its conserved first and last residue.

CDR3aa: CAITLAGGDEQYF
v_gene: TRBV10-3
j_gene: TRBJ2-7

CDR3aa: CASRPRQGVNYEQYF
v_gene: TRBV13
j_gene: .

CDR3aa: CASSPGPIRYNEQFF
v_gene: TRBV18
j_gene: TRBJ2-1

CDR3aa: CASSIGTGVTEAFF
v_gene: TRBV19
j_gene: TRBJ1-1

CDR3aa: CASSYSTAQETQYF
v_gene: TRBV6-5
j_gene: TRBJ2-5

CDR3aa: CATSQTGGTEAFF
v_gene: TRBV15
j_gene: TRBJ1-1

CDR3aa: CASSEDSAGGPTDTQYF
v_gene: TRBV10-2
j_gene: TRBJ2-3

CDR3aa: CASAISGSSYNEQFF
v_gene: TRBV11-3
j_gene: TRBJ2-1

CDR3aa: CASSLAQNPRANTEAFF
v_gene: TRBV13
j_gene: TRBJ1-1

CDR3aa: CASITEGDRFNTEAFF
v_gene: TRBV28
j_gene: TRBJ1-1

CDR3aa: CASSAGQGSYEQYF
v_gene: TRBV5-1
j_gene: TRBJ2-7

CDR3aa: CASSTRGNQPQHF
v_gene: TRBV6-1
j_gene: TRBJ1-5

CDR3aa: CASSLTPSGEQYF
v_gene: TRBV7-2
j_gene: TRBJ2-7

CDR3aa: CASSLYYGRIGQPQHF
v_gene: TRBV28
j_gene: TRBJ1-5

CDR3aa: CASSQGQGGFDEQFF
v_gene: TRBV5-1
j_gene: TRBJ2-1

CDR3aa: CASYERGNWYNEQFF
v_gene: TRBV18
j_gene: TRBJ2-1

CDR3aa: CASSLFGTDMGYTF
v_gene: TRBV28
j_gene: TRBJ1-2

CDR3aa: CASSLAGEQYF
v_gene: TRBV18
j_gene: TRBJ2-7

CDR3aa: CASSQERGLANTGELFF
v_gene: TRBV4-2
j_gene: TRBJ2-2

CDR3aa: CASAMAGNTIYF
v_gene: TRBV12-5
j_gene: TRBJ1-3

CDR3aa: CASSFEDRNTEAFF
v_gene: TRBV7-8
j_gene: TRBJ1-1

CDR3aa: CASSLAGGTYEQYF
v_gene: TRBV5-1
j_gene: TRBJ2-7

CDR3aa: CASRENRRNTEAFF
v_gene: TRBV19
j_gene: TRBJ1-1

CDR3aa: CASSLTRGEPGETQYF
v_gene: TRBV5-1
j_gene: TRBJ2-5

CDR3aa: CASRPGWSVGELFF
v_gene: TRBV7-2
j_gene: TRBJ2-2

CDR3aa: CASSPWTGYLYGYTF
v_gene: TRBV19
j_gene: TRBJ1-2

CDR3aa: CASSLEPPSSGNTIYF
v_gene: TRBV5-4
j_gene: TRBJ1-3

CDR3aa: CASREDYYNEQFF
v_gene: TRBV19
j_gene: TRBJ2-1

CDR3aa: CSTNRVGEQYF
v_gene: TRBV20-1
j_gene: TRBJ2-7

CDR3aa: CSVQGLGADGTQYF
v_gene: TRBV29-1
j_gene: TRBJ2-5

CDR3aa: CASSWDSSNYGYTF
v_gene: TRBV19
j_gene: TRBJ1-2

CDR3aa: CASSLVAATGEPLHF
v_gene: TRBV5-1
j_gene: TRBJ1-6

CDR3aa: CASSLGPLPGQATYEQYF
v_gene: TRBV7-6
j_gene: TRBJ2-7

CDR3aa: CASSLKGAGVVTQYF
v_gene: TRBV28
j_gene: TRBJ2-5

CDR3aa: CAISLTGQANTGELFF
v_gene: TRBV10-3
j_gene: TRBJ2-2

CDR3aa: CASSLGSVEQFF
v_gene: TRBV7-8
j_gene: TRBJ2-1

CDR3aa: CASRPTSGSHEQYF
v_gene: TRBV2
j_gene: TRBJ2-7